A single T cell receptor beta chain is shown here with its context. The sample originates from a study of identical twins. V gave up 5 bases and J gave up 4 bases, with 3 bases separating them. The CDR3 runs 10 residues. The germline gives CDR1 SGHVT, CDR2 SQSDAQ. TCRdb processed the 5' RACE reads anew with MiXCR; each CDR3 protein has one entry. The table records over 550,000 distinct CDR3 sequences, under 8.5% of them present only once. The data also belong to a second study, concerning yellow fever vaccine responses in identical twins.

V is TRBV7-4 and J is TRBJ2-7; D is unclear. The material sequenced was PBMCs. The clonotype originates from a woman younger than 35 in good health. The chain's CDR3 is CASSPYEQYF. In DNA form, the CDR3 reads TGTGCCAGCAGCCCGTACGAGCAGTACTTC. The variable domain in full, completed from reference TRBV7-4 and TRBJ2-7, reads GAGVSQSPRYKVAKRGRDVALRCDSISGHVTLYWYRQTLGQGSEVLTYSQSDAQRDKSGRPSGRFSAERPERSVSTLKIQRTEQGDSAVYLCASSPYEQYFGPGTRLTVT.